The next 30 T cell receptor beta chains were all read from a single sample in a study of T cell responses to AZD1222 COVID-19 vaccine. Assay: immunoSEQ multiplex PCR; the TCRdb copy retains only in-frame clones and omits some. The top ten clones hold approximately 10% of a sample with some 120,000 clones, about 86% of them seen once. The sample was peripheral blood, taken on day 0 of AZD1222 vaccination. Receptor source: an adult in good health.

This clone appeared a single time. This chain connects TRBV24-1 to TRBJ2-5, with 7 bases that match TRBD2. This CDR3 is 15 amino acids long. Unmatched junction bases numbered 5, after V lost 5 bases and J lost 0 bases. Germline V CDR1 and CDR2: KGHDR, SFDVKD. CDR3 nucleotides: TGTGCCACCAGTGGTAGGGGAGGGGACCAAGAGACCCAGTACTTC. Amino acids: CATSGRGGDQETQYF.

The chain recombines TRBV14 with TRBJ1-1; TRBD1 might be the D (6 bases). The V end lost 2 bases, the J end lost 1 base, and 11 bases lay between the germline ends. Germline CDR1 and CDR2: SGHDN and FVKESK. The CDR3 is 15 residues long. CDR3 in DNA: TGTGCCAGCAGCCAATGGGCAGGGGCGAACACTGAAGCTTTCTTT. Translating gives CASSQWAGANTEAFF.

The chain uses TRBV6-5 and TRBJ1-2; D gene ambiguous. Deletions cut 0 bases from V and 0 bases from J, with 11 bases between. The CDR3 extends over 16 amino acids. Germline CDR1 and CDR2: MNHEY and SVGAGI. The CDR3 region is CASSYSGYPTNYGYTF. As DNA, the CDR3 is TGTGCCAGCAGTTACTCAGGTTACCCGACTAACTATGGCTACACCTTC.

V usage is TRBV28 and J usage is TRBJ1-2, with D unresolved. The V end lost 4 bases, the J end lost 1 base, and 16 bases lay between the germline ends. The germline V gene encodes CDR1 MDHEN and CDR2 SYDVKM. The CDR3 covers 16 residues. DNA of the CDR3: TGTGCCAGCAGTTCCCCCGGGGAGGCCTTTAACTATGGCTACACCTTC. Its protein is CASSSPGEAFNYGYTF.

The chain is built from TRBV4-2 and TRBJ1-2; D unclear. The CDR3 is 12 amino acids. V was pared by 0 bases and J by 11 bases, with 10 bases between. Germline assignment: CDR1 LGHNA and CDR2 YNFKEQ. In nucleotides, the CDR3 is TGTGCCAGCAGCCAAGATTCGGTGGGGTACACCTTC. As protein: CASSQDSVGYTF.

V and J are TRBV29-1 and TRBJ1-1; 7 bases are shared with TRBD1. The CDR3 has 15 amino acids. Germline V CDR1 and CDR2: SQVTM, ANQGSEA. V was clipped by 4 bases and J by 1 base; unmatched bases: 9. CDR3 sequence (DNA): TGCAGCGTTGGGGTGAGGGGGCTCGCGAACACTGAAGCTTTCTTT. Translating it yields CSVGVRGLANTEAFF.

The chain joins TRBV29-1 to TRBJ2-2; D is ambiguous. Germline V gene lookup returns CDR1 SQVTM and CDR2 ANQGSEA. V lost 6 bases and J lost 6, with 8 bases in between. The CDR3 length is 11 residues. In nucleotides, the CDR3 is TGCAGCGTGGCCAGAGCCGGGGAGCTGTTTTTT. Amino acids: CSVARAGELFF.

The chain recombines TRBV6-1 with TRBJ2-7; 7 bases agree with TRBD1. The J segment lost 5 bases and the V segment lost 2 bases, leaving 6 bases of the junction unmatched. Germline-derived CDR1 and CDR2 are MNHNS and SASEGT. The CDR3 covers 14 residues. CDR3 nucleotide sequence: TGTGCCAGCAGTGAACAGACAGGGATGGACGAGCAGTACTTC. It yields the protein CASSEQTGMDEQYF.

This clone has a single count. The chain recombines TRBV4-1 with TRBJ2-7; 9 bases are a match to TRBD1. The V gene end was trimmed by 4 bases and the J gene end by 6 bases; junction bases not matched to a gene: 10. The germline gives CDR1 MGHRA, CDR2 YSYEKL. The length of the CDR3 is 15 residues. The CDR3 spells CASSLAGQGSGEQYF. The CDR3 coding sequence is TGCGCCAGCAGCCTTGCGGGACAGGGTAGTGGCGAGCAGTACTTC.

This sequence joins TRBV27 and TRBJ1-2; a possible D gene is TRBD1 (5 bases). The CDR3 consists of 14 residues. Germline lookup yields CDR1 MNHEY and CDR2 SMNVEV (reference sequence). V was shortened by 3 bases and J by 4 bases, with 12 bases between the two germline ends. The CDR3 loop is CASSFQAGTYGYTF. The CDR3 region has the DNA TGTGCCAGCAGTTTTCAGGCAGGGACCTATGGCTACACCTTC.

V usage is TRBV27 and J usage is TRBJ2-7, with 7 bases aligning to TRBD1. After removal of 4 bases from V and 2 bases from J, the junction contained 2 bases not matched to a gene. The CDR3 has 13 residues. Germline V gene sequence: CDR1 MNHEY, CDR2 SMNVEV (reference sequence). The CDR3 DNA is TGTGCCAGCAGTTCGGGACAGACCTACGAGCAGTACTTC. Its protein is CASSSGQTYEQYF.

This clone came up a few times. The chain couples TRBV2 to TRBJ2-3; D call uncertain. V dropped 4 bases and J dropped 3 bases, with 8 bases sitting between them. Germline loops: CDR1 SNHLY, CDR2 FYNNEI. This CDR3 is 13 amino acids long. The CDR3 DNA sequence: TGTGCCAGCAGTGGGTATAGGACAGATACGCAGTATTTT. Its protein product is CASSGYRTDTQYF.

The chain links TRBV6-2 or TRBV6-3 to TRBJ2-7; 11 bases map to TRBD1. The CDR3 totals 14 residues. Germline V gives CDR1 MNHEY, CDR2 SVGEGT. V dropped 5 bases and J dropped 5; count of bases not matched to a gene: 5. This CDR3 is CASSTRTGGNEQYF. In nucleotides, the CDR3 is TGTGCCAGCAGTACCCGGACAGGGGGCAACGAGCAGTACTTC.

V is TRBV3-1 (or the pseudogene TRBV3-2) and J is TRBJ2-7; TRBD1 might be the D (5 bases). The V and J ends lost 3 bases and 3 bases respectively, with 12 bases between them. CDR1 and CDR2 (germline): LGHDT, YNNKEL (reference sequence). The CDR3 consists of 14 residues. This CDR3 reads CASSHKGLFYEQYF. CDR3 DNA sequence: TGTGCCAGCAGCCATAAGGGGCTATTCTACGAGCAGTACTTC.

CDR3 protein: CASSRGVLYEQYF. CDR3 nucleotides: TGTGCCAGCAGTCGGGGAGTCCTCTACGAGCAGTACTTC. This chain links TRBV12-3 or TRBV12-4 with TRBJ2-7, with a tentative D call TRBD2 (5 bases). The CDR3 covers 13 residues. Trimming took off 5 bases at V and 3 bases at J, with 11 bases between the two ends.

The V gene is TRBV5-4, the J gene TRBJ2-7; TRBD1 is a possible D gene (6 bases). V lost 1 base, J lost 6 bases, and 8 bases lay in between. Per the germline V gene, CDR1 is SGHNT and CDR2 is YYREEE (reference sequence). The CDR3 has 12 residues. The CDR3 sequence: CASSLTGREQYF. The CDR3 bases are TGTGCCAGCAGCTTGACAGGGCGCGAGCAGTACTTC.

The V and J genes are TRBV19 and TRBJ2-5, with 9 bases identical to TRBD1. V lost 4 bases and J lost 5; bases outside the gene matches: 5. Looked up from germline, CDR1 is LNHDA and CDR2 is SQIVND (reference sequence). The CDR3 runs 14 residues. CDR3 DNA: TGTGCCAGTAGTAAGGGACAGGGCCGGGAGACCCAGTACTTC. It codes for CASSKGQGRETQYF.

V usage is TRBV5-6 and J usage is TRBJ1-4; the D is unclear. Germline CDR1 reads SGHDT; CDR2 reads YYEEEE. The V end was cut by 3 bases, the J end by 3 bases, with 3 bases between. The CDR3 is made up of 12 amino acids. This chain's CDR3 is CASSSPNEKLFF. CDR3 nucleotide sequence: TGTGCCAGCAGCTCACCTAATGAAAAACTGTTTTTT.

This clone is a singleton in its sample. The chain recombines TRBV2 with TRBJ1-1, with a tentative D call TRBD1 (5 bases). This CDR3 comprises 13 residues. Germline assignment: CDR1 SNHLY and CDR2 FYNNEI. The ends were cut back, 6 bases at V and 1 base at J, with 9 bases in the middle. CDR3 sequence: CASRGDGNTEAFF. The CDR3 DNA reads as TGTGCCAGCAGGGGGGACGGGAACACTGAAGCTTTCTTT.

This chain links TRBV7-2 with TRBJ2-1; 12 nucleotides line up with TRBD2. Germline CDR1 SGHTA, CDR2 FQGNSA. There are 15 residues in the CDR3. The J segment lost 10 bases and the V segment lost 5 bases, leaving 9 bases of the junction unmatched. CDR3 residues: CASSPKLAGGREQFF. In DNA form, the CDR3 reads TGTGCCAGCAGCCCGAAACTAGCGGGGGGCCGGGAGCAGTTCTTC.

The chain joins TRBV7-2 to TRBJ2-5; 9 bases are a match to TRBD2. Germline V gives CDR1 SGHTA, CDR2 FQGNSA. The CDR3 is 16 residues long. V trimming: 1 base; J trimming: 2 bases; junction bases outside the gene matches: 5. The CDR3 loop is CASSLGGLAGQETQYF. As DNA, the CDR3 is TGTGCCAGCAGCTTAGGTGGTCTAGCGGGACAAGAGACCCAGTACTTC.

This clone came up a few times. The V call is TRBV18, the J call TRBJ1-2; D perhaps matches TRBD1 (6 bases). V gave up 10 bases and J gave up 2 bases, with 17 bases separating them. Germline V gene data show CDR1 as KGHSH and CDR2 as LQKENI. CDR3 length: 14 amino acids. The CDR3 bases are TGTGCCACGAACGCGCAGGGGATGAACTATGGCTACACCTTC. It codes for CATNAQGMNYGYTF.

This clone was seen a handful of times. The CDR3: CASSQVEGTEAFF. The CDR3 nucleotides read TGCGCCAGCAGCCAAGTGGAGGGCACTGAAGCTTTCTTT. The chain links TRBV4-1 to TRBJ1-1; D uncertain. With 1 base removed from V and 4 bases from J, the gap between germline ends came to 7 bases. The germline V gene has CDR1 MGHRA and CDR2 YSYEKL. This CDR3 is built from 13 residues.

The count of this clone is one. This chain links TRBV4-3 with TRBJ1-2; D gene ambiguous. The V gene lost 0 bases and the J gene lost 10 bases, with 15 bases spanning the gap. The V gene's germline CDR1 is LGHNA and CDR2 YSLEER. The CDR3 sequence is 14 residues long. CDR3 coding DNA: TGCGCCAGCAGCCAAGATCTCGCCGGGCCGGACTACACCTTC. Translation: CASSQDLAGPDYTF.

This clone occurred once. The chain joins TRBV5-6 to TRBJ1-1; TRBD1 matches 7 bases. CDR1 is SGHDT, CDR2 YYEEEE, per germline. The CDR3 sequence is 12 residues long. V gave up 4 bases and J gave up 7 bases; unmatched junction bases: 4. CDR3 protein: CASSPGTDEAFF. The CDR3 nucleotides read TGTGCCAGCAGCCCCGGGACAGATGAAGCTTTCTTT.

The chain carries TRBV18 and TRBJ2-6; TRBD1 might be the D (5 bases). Trimming cost V 3 bases and J 0 bases, with 15 bases left between them. In germline, CDR1 is KGHSH, CDR2 LQKENI. CDR3 size: 18 residues. The CDR3 region is CASSPRPGKVSGANVLTF. The CDR3 bases are TGTGCCAGCTCACCCCGGCCAGGGAAGGTCTCTGGGGCCAACGTCCTGACTTTC.

The chain employs TRBV7-2 and TRBJ2-7; TRBD1 might be the D (6 bases). The germline V gene encodes CDR1 SGHTA and CDR2 FQGNSA. V gave up 0 bases and J gave up 5 bases, with 17 bases separating them. This CDR3 region has 16 residues. CDR3 nucleotide sequence: TGTGCCAGCAGCTTAGCACCCACAGGGCGACATAACGAGCAGTACTTC. It is translated as CASSLAPTGRHNEQYF.

The chain carries TRBV18 and TRBJ2-7; D tentatively fits TRBD1 or TRBD2 (5 bases each). The CDR3 length is 14 residues. CDR1 KGHSH and CDR2 LQKENI come from the germline V gene. V lost 2 bases and J lost 3, with 11 bases in between. CDR3 sequence (DNA): TGTGCCAGCTCACCAGGAATGGGGGTCTACGAGCAGTACTTC. It is translated as CASSPGMGVYEQYF.

The V gene is TRBV28, the J gene TRBJ1-4, with unresolved D. Germline V gene sequence: CDR1 MDHEN, CDR2 SYDVKM. The CDR3 runs 13 residues. V was clipped by 2 bases and J by 7 bases, with 8 bases between them. In DNA, the CDR3 is TGTGCCAGCAGTTTAGGTGGGGTTGAAAAACTGTTTTTT. Its protein product is CASSLGGVEKLFF.

The chain joins TRBV19 to TRBJ1-4; perhaps TRBD1 as D (5 bases). The length of the CDR3 is 13 residues. Looked up from germline, CDR1 is LNHDA and CDR2 is SQIVND (reference sequence). Deletions cut 6 bases from V and 10 bases from J, with 15 bases between. CDR3 DNA: TGTGCCAGTAGGCTGACATGGGGCGGAAAACTGTTTTTT. It translates to CASRLTWGGKLFF.